This entry features one TCR beta chain sequence. What it recognizes is unknown. The table came from immunoSEQ multiplex PCR; TCRdb's copy has only in-frame clones and leaves some out. Found here are about 200,000 clones, approximately 93% of them singletons; the top ten hold around 1%. Combined were second doses at about 4 or about 12 weeks. The data were obtained in a study of T cell responses to AZD1222 COVID-19 vaccine. Study-level results: Once two AZD1222 doses were given, Spike-specific TCR breadth and depth went up. The sample set comprised mostly white British donors with more females, and clonal diversity was possibly underestimated. Among spike-specific TCRs, nearly half reportedly target unmutated variant regions.

The CDR3 spans 17 residues. Germline loops: CDR1 KGHSH, CDR2 LQKENI. Trimming at V came to 2 bases and at J to 3 bases, leaving 6 bases not matched to a gene. The chain is built from TRBV18 and TRBJ2-3, with 12 bases that match TRBD2. This specimen consisted of peripheral blood, obtained 28 days after the second AZD1222 dose. This clonotype was sampled from an adult who received the AZD1222 COVID-19 vaccine. In nucleotides, the CDR3 is TGTGCCAGCTCACCATGGACTAGCGGGGAAAGAACAGATACGCAGTATTTT. Protein sequence: CASSPWTSGERTDTQYF.